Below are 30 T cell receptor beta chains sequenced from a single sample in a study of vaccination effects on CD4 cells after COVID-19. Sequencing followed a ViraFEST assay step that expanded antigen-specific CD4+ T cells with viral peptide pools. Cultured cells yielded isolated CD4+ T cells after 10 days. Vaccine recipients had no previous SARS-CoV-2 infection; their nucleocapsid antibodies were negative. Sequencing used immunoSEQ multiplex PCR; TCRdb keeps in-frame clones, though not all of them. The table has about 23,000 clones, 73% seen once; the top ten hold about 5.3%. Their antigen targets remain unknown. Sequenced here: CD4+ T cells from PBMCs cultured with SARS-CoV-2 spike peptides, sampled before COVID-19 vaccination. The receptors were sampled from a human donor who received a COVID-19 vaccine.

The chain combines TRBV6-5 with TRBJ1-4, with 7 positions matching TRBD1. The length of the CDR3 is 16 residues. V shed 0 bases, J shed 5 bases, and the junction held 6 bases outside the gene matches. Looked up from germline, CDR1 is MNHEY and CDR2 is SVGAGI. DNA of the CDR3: TGTGCCAGCAGTTACTCGTTTATCAGGGGGAATGAAAAACTGTTTTTT. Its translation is CASSYSFIRGNEKLFF.

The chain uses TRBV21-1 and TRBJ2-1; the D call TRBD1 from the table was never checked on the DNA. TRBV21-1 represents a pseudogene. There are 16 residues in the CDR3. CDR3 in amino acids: CASSESGTGVRYEQFF. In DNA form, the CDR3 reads TGTGCCAGCAGCGAATCCGGGACAGGGGTTAGGTATGAGCAGTTCTTC.

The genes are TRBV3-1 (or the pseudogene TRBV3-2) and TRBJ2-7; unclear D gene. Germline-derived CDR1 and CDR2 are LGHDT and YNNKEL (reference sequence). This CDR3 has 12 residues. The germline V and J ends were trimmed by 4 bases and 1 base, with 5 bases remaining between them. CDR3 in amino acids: CASSPASYEQYF. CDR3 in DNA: TGTGCCAGCAGCCCCGCTTCCTACGAGCAGTACTTC.

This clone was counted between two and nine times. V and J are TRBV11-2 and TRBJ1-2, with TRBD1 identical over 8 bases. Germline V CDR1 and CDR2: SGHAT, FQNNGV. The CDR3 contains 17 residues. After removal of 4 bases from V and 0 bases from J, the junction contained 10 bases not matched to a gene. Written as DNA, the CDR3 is TGTGCCAGCAGCTCACTCGGACAGGGAGTTCCTAACTATGGCTACACCTTC. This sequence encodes CASSSLGQGVPNYGYTF.

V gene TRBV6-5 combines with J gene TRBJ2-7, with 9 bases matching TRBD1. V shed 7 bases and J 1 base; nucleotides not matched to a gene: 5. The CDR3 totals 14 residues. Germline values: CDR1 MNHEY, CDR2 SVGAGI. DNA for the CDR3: TGTGCCAGCAAGGTCGGGACAGGGTCCTACGAGCAGTACTTC. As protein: CASKVGTGSYEQYF.

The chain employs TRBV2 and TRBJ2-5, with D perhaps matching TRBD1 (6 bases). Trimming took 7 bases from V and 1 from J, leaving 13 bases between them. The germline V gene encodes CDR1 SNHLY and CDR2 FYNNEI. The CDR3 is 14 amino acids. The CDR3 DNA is TGTGCCAGCACCCGTCGGACAGTCCAAGAGACCCAGTACTTC. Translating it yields CASTRRTVQETQYF.

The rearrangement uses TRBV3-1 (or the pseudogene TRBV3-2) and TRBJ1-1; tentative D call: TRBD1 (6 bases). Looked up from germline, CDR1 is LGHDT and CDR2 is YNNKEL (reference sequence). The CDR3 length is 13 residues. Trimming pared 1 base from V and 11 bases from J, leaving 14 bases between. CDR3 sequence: CASSQGLGQGAFF. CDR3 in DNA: TGTGCCAGCAGCCAAGGGCTTGGGCAGGGGGCTTTCTTT.

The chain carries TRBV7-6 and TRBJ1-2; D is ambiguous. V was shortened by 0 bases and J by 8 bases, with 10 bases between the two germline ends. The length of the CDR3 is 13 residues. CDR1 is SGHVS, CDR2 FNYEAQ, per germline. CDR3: CASSLASTQGYTF. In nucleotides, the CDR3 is TGTGCCAGCAGCTTAGCCTCGACCCAAGGCTACACCTTC.

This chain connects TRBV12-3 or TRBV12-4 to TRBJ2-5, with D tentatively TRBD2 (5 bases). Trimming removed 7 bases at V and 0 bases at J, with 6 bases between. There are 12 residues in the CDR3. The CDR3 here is CASMDYQETQYF. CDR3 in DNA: TGTGCCAGCATGGACTACCAAGAGACCCAGTACTTC.

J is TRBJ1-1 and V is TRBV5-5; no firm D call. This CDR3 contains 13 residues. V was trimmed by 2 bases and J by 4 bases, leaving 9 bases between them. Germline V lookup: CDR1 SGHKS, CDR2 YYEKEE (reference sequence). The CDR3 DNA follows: TGTGCCAGCAGCTTCTTAGTGGGCACTGAAGCTTTCTTT. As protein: CASSFLVGTEAFF.

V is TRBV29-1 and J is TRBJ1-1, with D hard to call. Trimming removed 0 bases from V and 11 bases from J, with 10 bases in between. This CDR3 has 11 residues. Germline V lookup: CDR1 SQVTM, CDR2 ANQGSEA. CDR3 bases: TGCAGCGTTGAAGAGGTCCATCGCGCTTTCTTT. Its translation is CSVEEVHRAFF.

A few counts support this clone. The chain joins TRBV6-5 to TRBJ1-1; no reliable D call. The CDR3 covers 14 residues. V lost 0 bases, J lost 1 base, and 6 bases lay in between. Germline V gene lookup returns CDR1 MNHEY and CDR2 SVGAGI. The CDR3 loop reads CASSYSFQNTEAFF. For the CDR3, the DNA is TGTGCCAGCAGTTACTCCTTCCAGAACACTGAAGCTTTCTTT.

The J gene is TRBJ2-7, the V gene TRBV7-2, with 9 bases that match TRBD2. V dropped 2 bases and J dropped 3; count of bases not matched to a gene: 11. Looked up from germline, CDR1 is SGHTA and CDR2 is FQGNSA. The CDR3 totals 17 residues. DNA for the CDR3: TGTGCCAGCAGCTTATATATAGCGGGAGAGACCCTCTACGAGCAGTACTTC. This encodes CASSLYIAGETLYEQYF.

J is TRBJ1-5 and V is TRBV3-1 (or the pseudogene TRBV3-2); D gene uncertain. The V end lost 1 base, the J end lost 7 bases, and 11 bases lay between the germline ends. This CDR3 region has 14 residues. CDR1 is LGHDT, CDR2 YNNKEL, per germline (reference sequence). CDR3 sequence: CASSQGAGPQPQHF. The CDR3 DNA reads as TGTGCCAGCAGCCAAGGAGCAGGACCACAGCCCCAGCATTTT.

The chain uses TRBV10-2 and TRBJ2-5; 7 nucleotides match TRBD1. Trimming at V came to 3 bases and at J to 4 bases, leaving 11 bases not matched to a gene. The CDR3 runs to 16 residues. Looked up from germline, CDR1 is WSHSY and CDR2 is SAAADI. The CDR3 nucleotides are TGCGCCAGCAGTGACACGTCCGGGACAGTGAGAGAGACCCAGTACTTC. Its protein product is CASSDTSGTVRETQYF.

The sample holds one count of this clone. The CDR3 DNA reads TGCGCCAGCAGCTTGGTAGGGATTGGAGCGGGGGGCACCTCCTACAATGAGCAGTTCTTC. It specifies CASSLVGIGAGGTSYNEQFF. The chain has TRBV5-1 and TRBJ2-1; TRBD2 matches at 9 bases. V gave up 0 bases and J gave up 0 bases; unmatched junction bases: 13. Germline CDR1 and CDR2: SGHRS and YFSETQ. This CDR3 has 20 residues. Complete variable domain (other parts from reference TRBV5-1 and TRBJ2-1): KAGVTQTPRYLIKTRGQQVTLSCSPISGHRSVSWYQQTPGQGLQFLFEYFSETQRNKGNFPGRFSGRQFSNSRSEMNVSTLELGDSALYLCASSLVGIGAGGTSYNEQFFGPGTRLTVL.

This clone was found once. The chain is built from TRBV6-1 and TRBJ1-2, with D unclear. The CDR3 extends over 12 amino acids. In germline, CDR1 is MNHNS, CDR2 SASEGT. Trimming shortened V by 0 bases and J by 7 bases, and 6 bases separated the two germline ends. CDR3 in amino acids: CASSEALSGYTF. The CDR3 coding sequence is TGTGCCAGCAGTGAAGCGTTGAGTGGCTACACCTTC.

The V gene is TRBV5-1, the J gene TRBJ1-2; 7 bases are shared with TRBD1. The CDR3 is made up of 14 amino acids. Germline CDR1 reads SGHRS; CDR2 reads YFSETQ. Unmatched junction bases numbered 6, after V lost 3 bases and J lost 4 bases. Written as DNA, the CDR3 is TGCGCCAGCAGCTGGACGGGACAGTCCTATGGCTACACCTTC. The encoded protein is CASSWTGQSYGYTF.

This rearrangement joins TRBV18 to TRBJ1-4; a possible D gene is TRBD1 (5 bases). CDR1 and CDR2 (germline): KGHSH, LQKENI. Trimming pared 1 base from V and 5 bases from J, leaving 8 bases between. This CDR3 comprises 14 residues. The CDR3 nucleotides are TGTGCCAGCTCACCACGCTCAGGGAATGAAAAACTGTTTTTT. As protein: CASSPRSGNEKLFF.

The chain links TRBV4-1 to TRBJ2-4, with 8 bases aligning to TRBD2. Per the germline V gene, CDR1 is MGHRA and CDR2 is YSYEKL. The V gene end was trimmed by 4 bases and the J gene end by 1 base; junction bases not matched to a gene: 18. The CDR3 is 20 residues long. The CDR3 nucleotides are TGCGCCAGCAGCCTCCACACCGGACTAGCTTTATCTCAGGCCAAAAACATTCAGTACTTC. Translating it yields CASSLHTGLALSQAKNIQYF.

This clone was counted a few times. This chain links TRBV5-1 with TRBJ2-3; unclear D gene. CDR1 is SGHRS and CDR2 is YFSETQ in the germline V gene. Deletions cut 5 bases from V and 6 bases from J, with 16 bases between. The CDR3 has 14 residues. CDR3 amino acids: CASRPGGSLDTQYF. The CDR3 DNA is TGCGCCAGCAGACCCGGCGGCTCCTTGGATACGCAGTATTTT.

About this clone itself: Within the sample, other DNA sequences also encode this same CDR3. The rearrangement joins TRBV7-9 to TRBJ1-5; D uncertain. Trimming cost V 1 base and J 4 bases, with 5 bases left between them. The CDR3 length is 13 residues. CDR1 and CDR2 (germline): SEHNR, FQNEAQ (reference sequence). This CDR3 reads CASSLDGNQPQHF. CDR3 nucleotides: TGTGCCAGCAGCTTAGACGGGAATCAGCCCCAGCATTTT.

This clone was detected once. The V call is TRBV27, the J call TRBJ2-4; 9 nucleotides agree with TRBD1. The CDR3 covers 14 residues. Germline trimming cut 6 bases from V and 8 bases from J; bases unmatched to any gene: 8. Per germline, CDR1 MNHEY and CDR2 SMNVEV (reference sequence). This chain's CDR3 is CASRGAGQGDIQYF. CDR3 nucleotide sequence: TGTGCCAGCAGAGGGGCGGGACAGGGAGACATTCAGTACTTC.

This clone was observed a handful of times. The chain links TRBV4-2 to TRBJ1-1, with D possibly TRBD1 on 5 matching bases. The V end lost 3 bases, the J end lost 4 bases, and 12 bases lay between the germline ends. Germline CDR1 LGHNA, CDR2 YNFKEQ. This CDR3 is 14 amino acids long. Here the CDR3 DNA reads TGTGCCAGCAGCCAGGGCAGAGGGACCACTGAAGCTTTCTTT. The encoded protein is CASSQGRGTTEAFF.

The CDR3 spells CASSAGTDNSPLHF. CDR3 DNA: TGTGCCAGCAGCGCCGGGACAGATAATTCACCCCTCCACTTT. The V gene is TRBV7-9, the J gene TRBJ1-6; 7 nucleotides align to TRBD1. Germline CDR1 reads SEHNR; CDR2 reads FQNEAQ (reference sequence). The J segment lost 5 bases and the V segment lost 5 bases, leaving 3 bases of the junction unmatched. The CDR3 totals 14 residues.

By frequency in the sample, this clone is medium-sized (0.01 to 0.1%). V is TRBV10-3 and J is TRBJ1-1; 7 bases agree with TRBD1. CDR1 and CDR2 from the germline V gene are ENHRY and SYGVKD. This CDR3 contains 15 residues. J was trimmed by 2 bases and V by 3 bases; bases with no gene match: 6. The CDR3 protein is CAISDSGTVNTEAFF. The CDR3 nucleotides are TGTGCCATCAGTGATTCCGGGACAGTAAACACTGAAGCTTTCTTT.

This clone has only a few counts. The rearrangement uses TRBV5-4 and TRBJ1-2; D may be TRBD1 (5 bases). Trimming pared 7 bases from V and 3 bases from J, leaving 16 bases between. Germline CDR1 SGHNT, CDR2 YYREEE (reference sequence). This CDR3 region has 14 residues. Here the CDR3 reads CASRWRGKDYGYTF. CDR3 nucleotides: TGTGCCAGCCGCTGGAGGGGAAAAGACTATGGCTACACCTTC.

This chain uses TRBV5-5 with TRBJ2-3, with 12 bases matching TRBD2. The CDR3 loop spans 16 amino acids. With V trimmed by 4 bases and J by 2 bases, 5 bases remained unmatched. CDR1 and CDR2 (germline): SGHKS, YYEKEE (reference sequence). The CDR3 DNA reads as TGTGCCAGCAGCCTAGGACTAGCGGGACCCACAGATACGCAGTATTTT. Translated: CASSLGLAGPTDTQYF.

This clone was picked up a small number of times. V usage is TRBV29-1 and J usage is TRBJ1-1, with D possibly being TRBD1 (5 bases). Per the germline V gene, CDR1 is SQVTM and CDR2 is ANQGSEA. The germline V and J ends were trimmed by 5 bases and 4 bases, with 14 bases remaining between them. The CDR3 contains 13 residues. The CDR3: CSVFRTSSTEAFF. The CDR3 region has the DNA TGCAGCGTTTTCAGGACATCAAGCACTGAAGCTTTCTTT.

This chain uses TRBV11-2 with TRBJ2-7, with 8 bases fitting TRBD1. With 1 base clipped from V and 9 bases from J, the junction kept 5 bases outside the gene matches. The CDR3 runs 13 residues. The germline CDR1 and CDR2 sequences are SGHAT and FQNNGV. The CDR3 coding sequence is TGTGCCAGCAGCTTAGCGGGACAGGATCGGCAGTACTTC. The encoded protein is CASSLAGQDRQYF.